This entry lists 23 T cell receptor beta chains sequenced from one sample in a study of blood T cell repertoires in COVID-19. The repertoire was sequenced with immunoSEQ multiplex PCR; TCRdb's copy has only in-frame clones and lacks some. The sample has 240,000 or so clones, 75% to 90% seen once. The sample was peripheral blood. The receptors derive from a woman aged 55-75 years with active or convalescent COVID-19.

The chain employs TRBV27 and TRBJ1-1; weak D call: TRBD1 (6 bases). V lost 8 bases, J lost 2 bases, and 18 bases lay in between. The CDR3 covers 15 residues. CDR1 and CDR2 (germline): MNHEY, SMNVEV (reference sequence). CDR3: CASSWGGIGNTEAFF. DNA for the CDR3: TGTGCCAGCTCGTGGGGGGGCATTGGAAACACTGAAGCTTTCTTT.

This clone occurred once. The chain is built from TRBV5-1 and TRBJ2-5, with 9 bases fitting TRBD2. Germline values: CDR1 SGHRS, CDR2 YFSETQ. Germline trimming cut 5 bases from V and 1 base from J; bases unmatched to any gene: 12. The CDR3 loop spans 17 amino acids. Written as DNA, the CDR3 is TGCGCCAGCAGAAAGACCGGGACTAGCCCTCTCCAAGAGACCCAGTACTTC. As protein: CASRKTGTSPLQETQYF.

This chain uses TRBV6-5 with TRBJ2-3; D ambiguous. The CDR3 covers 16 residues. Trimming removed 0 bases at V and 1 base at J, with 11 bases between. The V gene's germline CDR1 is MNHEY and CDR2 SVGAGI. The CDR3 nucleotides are TGTGCCAGCAGTTACTCGTTCGGGTTCGGCACAGATACGCAGTATTTT. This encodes CASSYSFGFGTDTQYF.

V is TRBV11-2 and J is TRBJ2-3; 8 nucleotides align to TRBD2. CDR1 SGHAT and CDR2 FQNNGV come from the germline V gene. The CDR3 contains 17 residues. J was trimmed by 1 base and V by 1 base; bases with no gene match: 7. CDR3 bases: TGTGCCAGCAGCTTAGGGGGACTAGTCGGAGGCACAGATACGCAGTATTTT. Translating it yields CASSLGGLVGGTDTQYF.

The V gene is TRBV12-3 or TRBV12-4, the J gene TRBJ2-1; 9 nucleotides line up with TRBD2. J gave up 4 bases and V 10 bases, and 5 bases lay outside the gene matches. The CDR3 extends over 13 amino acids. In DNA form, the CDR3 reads TGTGCCACGGGAGCGGGGGGATACAATGAGCAGTTCTTC. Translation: CATGAGGYNEQFF.

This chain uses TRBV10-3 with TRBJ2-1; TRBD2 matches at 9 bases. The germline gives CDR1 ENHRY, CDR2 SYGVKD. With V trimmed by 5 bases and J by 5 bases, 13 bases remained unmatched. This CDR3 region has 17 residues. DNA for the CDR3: TGTGCCATCAGTTCTTCCGGGCGGGGGGGTAGAGACAATGAGCAGTTCTTC. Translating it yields CAISSSGRGGRDNEQFF.

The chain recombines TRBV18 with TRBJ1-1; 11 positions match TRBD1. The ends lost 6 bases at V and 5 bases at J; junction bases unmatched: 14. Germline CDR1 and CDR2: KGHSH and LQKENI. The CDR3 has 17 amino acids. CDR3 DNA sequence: TGTGCCAGCTCCCTTTCAGGACAGGGGGCAAGGGGGACTGAAGCTTTCTTT. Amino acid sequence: CASSLSGQGARGTEAFF. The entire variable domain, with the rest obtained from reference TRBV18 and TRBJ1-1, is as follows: NAGVMQNPRHLVRRRGQEARLRCSPMKGHSHVYWYRQLPEEGLKFMVYLQKENIIDESGMPKERFSAEFPKEGPSILRIQQVVRGDSAAYFCASSLSGQGARGTEAFFGQGTRLTVV.

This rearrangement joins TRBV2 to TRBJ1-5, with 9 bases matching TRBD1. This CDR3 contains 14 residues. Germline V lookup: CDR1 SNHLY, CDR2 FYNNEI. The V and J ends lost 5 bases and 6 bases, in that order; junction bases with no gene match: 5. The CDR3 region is CASSIDRGSQPQHF. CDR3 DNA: TGTGCCAGCAGTATAGACAGGGGGAGTCAGCCCCAGCATTTT.

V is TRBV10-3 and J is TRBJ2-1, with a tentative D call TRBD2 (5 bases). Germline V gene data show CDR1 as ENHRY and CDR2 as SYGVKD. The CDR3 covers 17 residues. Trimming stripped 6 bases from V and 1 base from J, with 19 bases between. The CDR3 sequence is CAISLFTSSGSYNEQFF. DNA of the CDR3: TGTGCCATCAGCCTCTTCACTTCCTCGGGATCCTACAATGAGCAGTTCTTC.

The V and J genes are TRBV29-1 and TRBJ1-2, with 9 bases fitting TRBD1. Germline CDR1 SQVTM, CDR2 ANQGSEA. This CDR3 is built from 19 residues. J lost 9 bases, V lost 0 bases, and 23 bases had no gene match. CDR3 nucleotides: TGCAGCGTTGAAGACCCTACCACCGGGACAGGGCTATATCCTTTTCGCTACACCTTC. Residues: CSVEDPTTGTGLYPFRYTF.

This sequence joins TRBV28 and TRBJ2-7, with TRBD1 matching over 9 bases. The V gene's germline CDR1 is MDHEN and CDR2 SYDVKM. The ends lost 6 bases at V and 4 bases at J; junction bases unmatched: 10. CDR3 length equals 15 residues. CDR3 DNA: TGTGCCAGCAGCCGGCGAACAGGGGGCAAATACGAGCAGTACTTC. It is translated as CASSRRTGGKYEQYF. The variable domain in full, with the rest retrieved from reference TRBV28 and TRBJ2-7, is DVKVTQSSRYLVKRTGEKVFLECVQDMDHENMFWYRQDPGLGLRLIYFSYDVKMKEKGDIPEGYSVSREKKERFSLILESASTNQTSMYLCASSRRTGGKYEQYFGPGTRLTVT.

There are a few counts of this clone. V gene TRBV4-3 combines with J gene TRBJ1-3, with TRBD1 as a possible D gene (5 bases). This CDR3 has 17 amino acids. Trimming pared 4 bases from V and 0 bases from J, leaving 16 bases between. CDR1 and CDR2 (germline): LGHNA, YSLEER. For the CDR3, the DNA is TGCGCCAGCAGCCTGCGAGCCAGGGTAAACTCTGGAAACACCATATATTTT. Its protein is CASSLRARVNSGNTIYF.

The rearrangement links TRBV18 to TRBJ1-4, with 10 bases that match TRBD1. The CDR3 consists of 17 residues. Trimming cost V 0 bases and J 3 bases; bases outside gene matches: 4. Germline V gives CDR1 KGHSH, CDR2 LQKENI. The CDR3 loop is CASSPPTGGMPNEKLFF. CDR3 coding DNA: TGTGCCAGCTCACCACCGACAGGGGGCATGCCTAATGAAAAACTGTTTTTT.

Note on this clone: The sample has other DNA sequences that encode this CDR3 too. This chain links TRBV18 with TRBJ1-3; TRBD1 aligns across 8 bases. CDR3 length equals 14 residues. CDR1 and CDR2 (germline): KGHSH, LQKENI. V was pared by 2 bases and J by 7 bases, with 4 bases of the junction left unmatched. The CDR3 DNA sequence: TGTGCCAGCTCACCAGGACAGGGACTGAACACCATATATTTT. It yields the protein CASSPGQGLNTIYF.

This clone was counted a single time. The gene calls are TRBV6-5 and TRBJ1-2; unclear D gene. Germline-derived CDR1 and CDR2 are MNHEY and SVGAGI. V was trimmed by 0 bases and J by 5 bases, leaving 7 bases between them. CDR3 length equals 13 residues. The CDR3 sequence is CASSYSKRYGYTF. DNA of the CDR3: TGTGCCAGCAGTTACTCAAAGCGGTATGGCTACACCTTC.

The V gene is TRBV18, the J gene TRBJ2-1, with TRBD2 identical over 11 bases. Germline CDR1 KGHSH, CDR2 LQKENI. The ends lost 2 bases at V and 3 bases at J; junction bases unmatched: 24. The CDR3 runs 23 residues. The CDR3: CASSPRRTSGPSSGSTFYNEQFF. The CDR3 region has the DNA TGTGCCAGCTCACCAAGAAGGACTAGCGGGCCGTCGTCGGGAAGTACTTTCTACAATGAGCAGTTCTTC.

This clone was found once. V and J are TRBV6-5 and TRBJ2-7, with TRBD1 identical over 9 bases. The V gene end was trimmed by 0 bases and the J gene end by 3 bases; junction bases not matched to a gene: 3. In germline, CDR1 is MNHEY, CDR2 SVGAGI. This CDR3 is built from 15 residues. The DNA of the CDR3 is TGTGCCAGCAGTTACTCGGACAGGGGAAACTACGAGCAGTACTTC. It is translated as CASSYSDRGNYEQYF.

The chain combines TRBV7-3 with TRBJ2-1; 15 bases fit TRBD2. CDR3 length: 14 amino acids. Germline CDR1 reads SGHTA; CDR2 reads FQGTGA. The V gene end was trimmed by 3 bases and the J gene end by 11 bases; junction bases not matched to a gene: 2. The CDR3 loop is CASSFGTSGGQQFF. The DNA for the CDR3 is TGTGCCAGCAGCTTTGGGACTAGCGGGGGGCAGCAGTTCTTC. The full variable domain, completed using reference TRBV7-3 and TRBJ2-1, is GAGVSQTPSNKVTEKGKYVELRCDPISGHTALYWYRQSLGQGPEFLIYFQGTGAADDSGLPNDRFFAVRPEGSVSTLKIQRTERGDSAVYLCASSFGTSGGQQFFGPGTRLTVL.

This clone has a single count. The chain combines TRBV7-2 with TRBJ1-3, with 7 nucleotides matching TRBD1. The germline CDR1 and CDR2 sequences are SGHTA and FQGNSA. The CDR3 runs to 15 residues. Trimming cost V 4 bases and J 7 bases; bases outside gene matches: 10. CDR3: CASSSETGRANTIYF. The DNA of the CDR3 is TGTGCCAGCAGCTCGGAGACAGGGCGGGCGAACACCATATATTTT. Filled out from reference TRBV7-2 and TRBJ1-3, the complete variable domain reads GAGVSQSPSNKVTEKGKDVELRCDPISGHTALYWYRQSLGQGLEFLIYFQGNSAPDKSGLPSDRFSAERTGGSVSTLTIQRTQQEDSAVYLCASSSETGRANTIYFGEGSWLTVV.

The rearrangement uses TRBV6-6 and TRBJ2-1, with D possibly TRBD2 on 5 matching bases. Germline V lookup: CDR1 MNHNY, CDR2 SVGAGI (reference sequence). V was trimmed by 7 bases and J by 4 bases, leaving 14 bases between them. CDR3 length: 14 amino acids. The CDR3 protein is CASTTSGWYNEQFF. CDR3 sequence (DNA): TGTGCCAGCACGACAAGCGGCTGGTACAATGAGCAGTTCTTC.

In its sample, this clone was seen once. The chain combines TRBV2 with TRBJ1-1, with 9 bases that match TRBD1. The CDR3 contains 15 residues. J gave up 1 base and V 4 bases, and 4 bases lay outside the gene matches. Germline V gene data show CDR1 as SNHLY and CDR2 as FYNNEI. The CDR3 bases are TGTGCCAGCAGTGGGACAGGGGTGGGGAACACTGAAGCTTTCTTT. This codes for CASSGTGVGNTEAFF.

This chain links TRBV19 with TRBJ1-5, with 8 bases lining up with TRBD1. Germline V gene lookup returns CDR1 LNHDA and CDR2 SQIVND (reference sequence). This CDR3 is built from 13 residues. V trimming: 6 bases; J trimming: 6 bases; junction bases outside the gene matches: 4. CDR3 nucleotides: TGTGCCAGTAGCCCGGACAGGGTTCAGCCCCAGCATTTT. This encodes CASSPDRVQPQHF. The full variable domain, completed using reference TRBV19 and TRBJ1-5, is DGGITQSPKYLFRKEGQNVTLSCEQNLNHDAMYWYRQDPGQGLRLIYYSQIVNDFQKGDIAEGYSVSREKKESFPLTVTSAQKNPTAFYLCASSPDRVQPQHFGDGTRLSIL.

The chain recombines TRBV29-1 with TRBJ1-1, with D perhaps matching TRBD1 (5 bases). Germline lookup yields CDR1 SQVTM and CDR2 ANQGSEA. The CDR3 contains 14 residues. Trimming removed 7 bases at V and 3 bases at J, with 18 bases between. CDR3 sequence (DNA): TGCAGCGGAAAGGGTGGAGCGGGGGACACTGAAGCTTTCTTT. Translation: CSGKGGAGDTEAFF. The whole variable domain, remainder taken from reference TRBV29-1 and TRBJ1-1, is SAVISQKPSRDICQRGTSLTIQCQVDSQVTMMFWYRQQPGQSLTLIATANQGSEATYESGFVIDKFPISRPNLTFSTLTVSNMSPEDSSIYLCSGKGGAGDTEAFFGQGTRLTVV.